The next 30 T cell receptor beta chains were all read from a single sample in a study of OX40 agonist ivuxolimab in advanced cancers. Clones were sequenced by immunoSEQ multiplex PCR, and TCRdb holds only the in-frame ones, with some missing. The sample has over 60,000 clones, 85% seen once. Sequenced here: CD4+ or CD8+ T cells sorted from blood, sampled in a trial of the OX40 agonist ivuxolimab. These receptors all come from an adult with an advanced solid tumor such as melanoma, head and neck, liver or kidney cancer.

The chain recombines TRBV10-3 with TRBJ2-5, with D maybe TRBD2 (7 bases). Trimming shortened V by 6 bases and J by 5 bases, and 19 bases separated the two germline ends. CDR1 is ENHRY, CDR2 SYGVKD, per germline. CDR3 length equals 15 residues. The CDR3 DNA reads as TGTGCCATCAGCTCCCTTGGGGGGGCGCGTGAGACCCAGTACTTC. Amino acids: CAISSLGGARETQYF.

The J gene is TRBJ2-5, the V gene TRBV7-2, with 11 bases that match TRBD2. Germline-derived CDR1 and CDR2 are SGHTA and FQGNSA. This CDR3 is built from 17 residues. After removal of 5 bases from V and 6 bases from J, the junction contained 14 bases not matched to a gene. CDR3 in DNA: TGTGCCAGCAGCGCCCGGGAGCTAGCGGGGGGTGGCAAGACCCAGTACTTC. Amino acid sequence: CASSARELAGGGKTQYF.

The CDR3 region is CASSLESGQPQHF. CDR3 nucleotide sequence: TGTGCCAGCAGCTTAGAGAGTGGACAGCCCCAGCATTTT. The rearrangement joins TRBV11-1 to TRBJ1-5; D not certain. The CDR3 length is 13 residues. Germline V gene sequence: CDR1 SGHAT, CDR2 FQDESV (reference sequence). V was cut by 1 base and J by 7 bases, with 8 bases left in between.

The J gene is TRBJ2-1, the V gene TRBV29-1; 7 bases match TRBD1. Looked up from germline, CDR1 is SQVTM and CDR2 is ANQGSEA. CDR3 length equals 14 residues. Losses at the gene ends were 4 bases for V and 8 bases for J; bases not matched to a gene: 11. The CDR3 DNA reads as TGCAGCGTTGGGCCGGGACAGCCGCAATATGAGCAGTTCTTC. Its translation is CSVGPGQPQYEQFF.

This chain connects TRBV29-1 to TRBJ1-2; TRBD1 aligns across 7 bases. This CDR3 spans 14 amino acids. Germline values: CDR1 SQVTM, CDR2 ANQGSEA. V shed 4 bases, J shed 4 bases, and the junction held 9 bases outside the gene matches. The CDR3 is CSVGAGGRLYGYTF. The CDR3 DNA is TGCAGCGTTGGAGCAGGGGGTCGCCTCTATGGCTACACCTTC.

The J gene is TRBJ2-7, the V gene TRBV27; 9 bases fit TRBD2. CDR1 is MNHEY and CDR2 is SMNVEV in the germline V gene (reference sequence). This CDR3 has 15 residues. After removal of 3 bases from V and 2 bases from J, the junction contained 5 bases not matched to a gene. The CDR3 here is CASSFQGLATYEQYF. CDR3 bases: TGTGCCAGCAGTTTCCAAGGACTAGCGACCTACGAGCAGTACTTC.

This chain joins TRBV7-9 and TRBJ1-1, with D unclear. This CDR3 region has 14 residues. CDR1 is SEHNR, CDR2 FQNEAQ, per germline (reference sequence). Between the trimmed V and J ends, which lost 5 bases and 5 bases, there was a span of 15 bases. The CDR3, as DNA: TGTGCCAGCAGCCCAGCGCCGACAAGAACTGAAGCTTTCTTT. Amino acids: CASSPAPTRTEAFF.

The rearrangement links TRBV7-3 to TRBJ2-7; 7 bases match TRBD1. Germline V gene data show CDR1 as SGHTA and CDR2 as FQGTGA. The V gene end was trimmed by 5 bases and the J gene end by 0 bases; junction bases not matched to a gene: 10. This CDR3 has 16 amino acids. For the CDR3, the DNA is TGTGCCAGCAGCCCTGGGGACAGAAGGAGCTCCTACGAGCAGTACTTC. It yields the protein CASSPGDRRSSYEQYF.

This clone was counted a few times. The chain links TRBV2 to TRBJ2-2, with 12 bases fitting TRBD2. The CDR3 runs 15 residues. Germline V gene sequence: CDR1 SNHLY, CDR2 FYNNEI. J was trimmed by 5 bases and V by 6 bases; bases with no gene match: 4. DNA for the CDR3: TGTGCCAGCAGCTCTAGCGGGAGGGATACCGGGGAGCTGTTTTTT. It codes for CASSSSGRDTGELFF.

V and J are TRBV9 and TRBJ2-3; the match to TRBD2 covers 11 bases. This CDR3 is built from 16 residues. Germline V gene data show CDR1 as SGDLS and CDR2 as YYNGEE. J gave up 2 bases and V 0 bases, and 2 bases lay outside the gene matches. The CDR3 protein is CASSVVAGGYTDTQYF. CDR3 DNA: TGTGCCAGCAGCGTAGTAGCGGGAGGGTACACAGATACGCAGTATTTT.

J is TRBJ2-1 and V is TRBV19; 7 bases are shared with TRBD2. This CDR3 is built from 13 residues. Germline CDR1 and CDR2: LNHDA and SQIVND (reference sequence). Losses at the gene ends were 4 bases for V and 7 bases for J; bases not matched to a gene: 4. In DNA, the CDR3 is TGTGCCAGTAGTAGGGGGGGGTGGAATGAGCAGTTCTTC. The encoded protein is CASSRGGWNEQFF.

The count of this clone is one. CDR3 region: CASSPPVASSGAGELFF. CDR3 coding DNA: TGTGCCAGCTCACCACCGGTCGCGAGCTCCGGCGCCGGGGAGCTGTTTTTT. The V and J genes are TRBV18 and TRBJ2-2; no clear D gene. This CDR3 is 17 amino acids long. Germline V gene sequence: CDR1 KGHSH, CDR2 LQKENI. Trimming left V 0 bases short and J 6 bases short, with 17 bases between.

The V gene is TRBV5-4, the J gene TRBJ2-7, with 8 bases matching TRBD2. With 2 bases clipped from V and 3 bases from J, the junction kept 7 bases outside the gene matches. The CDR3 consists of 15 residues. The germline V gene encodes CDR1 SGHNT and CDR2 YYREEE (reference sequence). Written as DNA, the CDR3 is TGTGCCAGCAGCTTCGGCCAGCGGGAGATCTACGAGCAGTACTTC. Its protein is CASSFGQREIYEQYF.

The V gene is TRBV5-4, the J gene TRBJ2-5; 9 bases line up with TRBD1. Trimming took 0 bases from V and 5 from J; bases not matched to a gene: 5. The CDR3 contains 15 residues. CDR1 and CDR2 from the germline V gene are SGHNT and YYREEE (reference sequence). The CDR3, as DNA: TGTGCCAGCAGCTTGGTGCAGGGGACAGGGGAGACCCAGTACTTC. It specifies CASSLVQGTGETQYF. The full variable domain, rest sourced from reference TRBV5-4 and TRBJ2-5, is ETGVTQSPTHLIKTRGQQVTLRCSSQSGHNTVSWYQQALGQGPQFIFQYYREEENGRGNFPPRFSGLQFPNYSSELNVNALELDDSALYLCASSLVQGTGETQYFGPGTRLLVL.

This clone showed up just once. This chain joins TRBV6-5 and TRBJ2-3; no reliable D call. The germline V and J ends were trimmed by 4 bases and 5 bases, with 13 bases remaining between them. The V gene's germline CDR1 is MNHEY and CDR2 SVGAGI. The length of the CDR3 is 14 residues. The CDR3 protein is CASSFRPQIDTQYF. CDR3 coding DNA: TGTGCCAGCAGTTTCCGCCCCCAGATAGATACGCAGTATTTT.

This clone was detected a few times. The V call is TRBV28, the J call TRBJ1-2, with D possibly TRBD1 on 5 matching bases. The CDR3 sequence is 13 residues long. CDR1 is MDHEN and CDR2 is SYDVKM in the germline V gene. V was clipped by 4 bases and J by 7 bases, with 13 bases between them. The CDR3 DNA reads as TGTGCCAGCAGTTCCAGGGTAGGCAGTGGCTACACCTTC. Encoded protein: CASSSRVGSGYTF.

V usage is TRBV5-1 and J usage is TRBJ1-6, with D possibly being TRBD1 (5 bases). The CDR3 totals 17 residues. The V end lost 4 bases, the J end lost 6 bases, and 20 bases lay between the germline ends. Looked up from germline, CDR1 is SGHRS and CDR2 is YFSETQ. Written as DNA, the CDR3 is TGCGCCAGCAGCCTGGACGGGGGGAGGAGGGGTAATTCACCCCTCCACTTT. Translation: CASSLDGGRRGNSPLHF.

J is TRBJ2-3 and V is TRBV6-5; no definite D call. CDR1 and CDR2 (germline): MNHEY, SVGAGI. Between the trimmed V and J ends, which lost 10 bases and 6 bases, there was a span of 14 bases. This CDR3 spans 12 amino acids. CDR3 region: CATASGLDTQYF. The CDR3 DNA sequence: TGTGCCACCGCTTCTGGGTTGGATACGCAGTATTTT.

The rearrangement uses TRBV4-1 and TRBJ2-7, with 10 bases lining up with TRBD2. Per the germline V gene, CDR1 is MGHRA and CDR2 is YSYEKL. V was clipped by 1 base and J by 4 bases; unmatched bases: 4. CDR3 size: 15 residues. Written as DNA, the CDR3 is TGCGCCAGCAGCCAAGGGGCTAGCGGGAGATACGAGCAGTACTTC. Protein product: CASSQGASGRYEQYF.

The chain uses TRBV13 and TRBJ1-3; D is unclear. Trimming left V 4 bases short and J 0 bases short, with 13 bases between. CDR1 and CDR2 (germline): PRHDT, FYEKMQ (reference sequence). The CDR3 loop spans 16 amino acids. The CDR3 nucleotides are TGTGCCAGCAGCTCATGGAGGGTTAGCTCTGGAAACACCATATATTTT. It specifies CASSSWRVSSGNTIYF.

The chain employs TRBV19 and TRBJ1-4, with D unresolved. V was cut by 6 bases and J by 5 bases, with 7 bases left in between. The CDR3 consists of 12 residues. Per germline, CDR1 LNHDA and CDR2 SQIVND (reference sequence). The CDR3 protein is CASRSRNEKLFF. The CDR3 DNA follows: TGTGCCAGTAGATCCAGAAATGAAAAACTGTTTTTT. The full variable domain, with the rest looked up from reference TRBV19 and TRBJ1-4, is DGGITQSPKYLFRKEGQNVTLSCEQNLNHDAMYWYRQDPGQGLRLIYYSQIVNDFQKGDIAEGYSVSREKKESFPLTVTSAQKNPTAFYLCASRSRNEKLFFGSGTQLSVL.

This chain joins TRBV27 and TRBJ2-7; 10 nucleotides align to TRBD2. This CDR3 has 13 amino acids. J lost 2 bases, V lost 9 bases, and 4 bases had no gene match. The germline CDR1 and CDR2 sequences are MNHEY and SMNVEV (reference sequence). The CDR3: CASGLAETYEQYF. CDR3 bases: TGTGCCAGTGGACTAGCGGAGACCTACGAGCAGTACTTC.

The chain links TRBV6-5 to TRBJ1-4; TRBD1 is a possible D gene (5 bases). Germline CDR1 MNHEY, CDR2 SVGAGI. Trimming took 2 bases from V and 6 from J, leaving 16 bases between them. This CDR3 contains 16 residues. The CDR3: CASSYRGRGWDEKLFF. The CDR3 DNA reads TGTGCCAGCAGTTACAGGGGTAGAGGGTGGGATGAAAAACTGTTTTTT.

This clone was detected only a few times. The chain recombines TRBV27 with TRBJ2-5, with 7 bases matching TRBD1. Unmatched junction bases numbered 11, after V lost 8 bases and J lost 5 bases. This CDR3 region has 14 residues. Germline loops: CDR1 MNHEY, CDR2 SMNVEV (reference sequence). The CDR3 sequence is CASGYQGVGETQYF. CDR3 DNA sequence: TGTGCCAGCGGCTACCAGGGGGTGGGTGAGACCCAGTACTTC.

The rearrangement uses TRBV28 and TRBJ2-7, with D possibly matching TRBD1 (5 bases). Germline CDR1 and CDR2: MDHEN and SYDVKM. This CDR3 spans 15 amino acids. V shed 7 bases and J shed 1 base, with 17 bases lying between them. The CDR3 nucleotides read TGTGCCAGCAATTCGCAGGGTCGATATTCCTACGAGCAGTACTTC. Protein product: CASNSQGRYSYEQYF.

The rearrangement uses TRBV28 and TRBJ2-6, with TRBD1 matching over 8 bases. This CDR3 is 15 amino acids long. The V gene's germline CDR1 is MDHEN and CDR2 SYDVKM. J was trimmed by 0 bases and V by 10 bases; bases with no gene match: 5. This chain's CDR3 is CATGQGNSGANVLTF. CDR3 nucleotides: TGTGCCACCGGACAGGGTAACTCTGGGGCCAACGTCCTGACTTTC.

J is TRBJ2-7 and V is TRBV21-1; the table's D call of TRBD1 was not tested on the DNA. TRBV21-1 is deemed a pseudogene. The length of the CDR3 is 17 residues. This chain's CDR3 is CASSKVAGVALDYEQYF. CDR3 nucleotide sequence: TGTGCCAGCAGCAAAGTGGCAGGGGTCGCTCTGGACTACGAGCAGTACTTC.

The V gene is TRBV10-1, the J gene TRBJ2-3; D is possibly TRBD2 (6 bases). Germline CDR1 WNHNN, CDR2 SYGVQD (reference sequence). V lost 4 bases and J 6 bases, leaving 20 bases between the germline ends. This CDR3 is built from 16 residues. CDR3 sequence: CASSAEGHSQPDTQYF. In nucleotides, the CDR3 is TGCGCCAGCAGTGCGGAGGGCCATAGCCAGCCGGATACGCAGTATTTT.

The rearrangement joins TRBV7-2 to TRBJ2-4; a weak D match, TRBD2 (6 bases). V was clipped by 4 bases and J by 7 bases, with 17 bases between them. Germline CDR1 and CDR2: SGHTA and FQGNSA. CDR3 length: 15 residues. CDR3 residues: CASSSRDSPGNIQYF. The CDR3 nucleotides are TGTGCCAGCAGCTCCCGGGACTCCCCCGGGAACATTCAGTACTTC.

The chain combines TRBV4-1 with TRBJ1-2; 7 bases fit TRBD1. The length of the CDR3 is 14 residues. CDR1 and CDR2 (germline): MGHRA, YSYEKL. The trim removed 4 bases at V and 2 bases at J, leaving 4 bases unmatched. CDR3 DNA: TGCGCCAGCAGCCTAAGGACAGGCAACTATGGCTACACCTTC. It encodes CASSLRTGNYGYTF.